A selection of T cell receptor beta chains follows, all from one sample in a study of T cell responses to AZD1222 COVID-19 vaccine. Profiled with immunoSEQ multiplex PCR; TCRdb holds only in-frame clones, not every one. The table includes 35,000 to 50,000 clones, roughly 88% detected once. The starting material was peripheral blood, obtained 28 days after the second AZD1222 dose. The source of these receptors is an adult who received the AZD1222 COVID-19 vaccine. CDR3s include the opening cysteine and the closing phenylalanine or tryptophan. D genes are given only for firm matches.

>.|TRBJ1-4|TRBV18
CASSPLVGEKLFF
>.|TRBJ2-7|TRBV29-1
CSVAQRSTYEQYF
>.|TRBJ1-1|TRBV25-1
CASSEFGDGTEAFF
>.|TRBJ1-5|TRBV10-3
CAISEQFNQPQHF
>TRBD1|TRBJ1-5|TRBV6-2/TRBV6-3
CASSYSQGGQPQHF
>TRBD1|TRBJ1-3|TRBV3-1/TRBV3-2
CASTKQGESGNTIYF
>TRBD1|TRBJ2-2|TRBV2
CASSESDRPFPGELFF
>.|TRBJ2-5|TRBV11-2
CASSRKDREETQYF
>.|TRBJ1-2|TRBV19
CASSTPGETNYGYTF
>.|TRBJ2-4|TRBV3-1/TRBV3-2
CASSQTWKENIQYF
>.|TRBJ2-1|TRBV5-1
CASSGGQASYNEQFF
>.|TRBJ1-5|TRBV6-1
CASSEGQRNQPQHF
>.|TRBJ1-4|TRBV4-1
CASNKGSGASLVREKLFF
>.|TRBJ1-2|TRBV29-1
CSVDSGVLYGYTF
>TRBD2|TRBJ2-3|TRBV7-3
CASSFTSGSHTDTQYF
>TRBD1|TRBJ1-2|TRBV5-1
CASSSQGDHGYTF
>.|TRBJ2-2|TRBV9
CASSVRGNGELFF
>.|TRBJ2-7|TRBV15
CATSRDKSTGTKYF
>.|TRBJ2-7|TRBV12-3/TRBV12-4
CASSLGVEQYF
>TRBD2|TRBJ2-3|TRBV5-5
CASSSPREGTDTQYF
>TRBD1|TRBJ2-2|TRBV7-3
CASSLQAGGPGELFF
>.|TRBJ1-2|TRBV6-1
CASSEEGPGGYTF
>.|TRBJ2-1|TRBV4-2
CASSQDQRGSNEQFF
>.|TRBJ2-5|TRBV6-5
CASSPTRLRTQYF
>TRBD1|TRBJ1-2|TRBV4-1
CASSQDLGDRGLLYGYTF
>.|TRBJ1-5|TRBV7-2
CASSPSRELEPQHF
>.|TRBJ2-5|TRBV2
CASSDGGSRETQYF
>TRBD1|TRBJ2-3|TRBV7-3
CASSLGDRGSSTDTQYF
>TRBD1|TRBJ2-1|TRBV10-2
CASMLGTGGNEQFF
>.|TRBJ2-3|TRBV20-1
CSASDLSTDTQYF
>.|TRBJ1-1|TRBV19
CASSPKTGRGTEAFF
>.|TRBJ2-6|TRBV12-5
CAWGAGGTGANVLTF
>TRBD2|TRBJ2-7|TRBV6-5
CASSPVAGVYEQYF
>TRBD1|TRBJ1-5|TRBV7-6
CASSSGQGGNQPQHF
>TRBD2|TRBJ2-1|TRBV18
CASSPLGLADEQFF
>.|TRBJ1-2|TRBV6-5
CASSYSLRVHTYGYTF
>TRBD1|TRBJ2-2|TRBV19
CASSIWDSPTGELFF
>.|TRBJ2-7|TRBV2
CASSDQTRTDYEQYF
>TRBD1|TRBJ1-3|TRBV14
CASSQEGGQPSYF
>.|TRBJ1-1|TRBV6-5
CASSYGSGNTEAFF
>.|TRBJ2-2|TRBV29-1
CSVERWTGELFF